This is a list of T cell receptor beta chains from one sample in a study of cytomegalovirus exposure and HLA in healthy donors. Sequenced by immunoSEQ multiplex PCR; TCRdb stores in-frame clones only, minus some. The sample lists about 150,000 clones, roughly 70% occurring once. The sample consisted of PBMCs. These receptors came from a woman in her forties in good health and CMV-seronegative. CDR3s include the opening cysteine and the closing phenylalanine or tryptophan. Fields, in order: V gene, clone size, D gene, J gene, CDR3 protein, CDR3 DNA. D genes are given only for firm matches. Clone size is given for some rows only: seen once, a few or many times, or a class if the clone is expanded.

v_call: TRBV4-2
clone_size: once
d_call: .
j_call: TRBJ2-7
cdr3_aa: CASSQTGADYEQYF
cdr3_nt: TGTGCCAGCAGCCAAACGGGAGCCGATTACGAGCAGTACTTC

v_call: TRBV28
clone_size: .
d_call: TRBD2
j_call: TRBJ2-4
cdr3_aa: CASSPSGGARLAKNIQYF
cdr3_nt: TGTGCCAGCAGTCCGAGCGGGGGGGCCAGATTAGCCAAAAACATTCAGTACTTC

v_call: TRBV28
clone_size: .
d_call: TRBD1
j_call: TRBJ1-4
cdr3_aa: CASSWDRAGREKLFF
cdr3_nt: TGTGCCAGCAGTTGGGACAGAGCGGGTAGGGAAAAACTGTTTTTT

v_call: TRBV6-6
clone_size: .
d_call: .
j_call: TRBJ1-6
cdr3_aa: CASSYSQGFGSPLHF
cdr3_nt: TGTGCCAGCAGTTACTCGCAGGGGTTTGGTTCACCCCTCCACTTT

v_call: TRBV27
clone_size: .
d_call: .
j_call: TRBJ1-2
cdr3_aa: CASSYSGSYGYTF
cdr3_nt: TGTGCCAGCAGTTATTCAGGGTCCTATGGCTACACCTTC

v_call: TRBV5-4
clone_size: .
d_call: .
j_call: TRBJ2-5
cdr3_aa: CASSLRGAGETQYF
cdr3_nt: TGTGCCAGCAGCTTACGGGGGGCCGGAGAGACCCAGTACTTC

v_call: TRBV6-1
clone_size: few
d_call: .
j_call: TRBJ1-1
cdr3_aa: CASTAFRGASTEAFF
cdr3_nt: TGTGCCAGCACAGCCTTTCGCGGGGCCAGCACTGAAGCTTTCTTT

v_call: TRBV18
clone_size: once
d_call: .
j_call: TRBJ1-1
cdr3_aa: CASSPPSVNTEAFF
cdr3_nt: TGTGCCAGCTCACCACCCTCAGTGAACACTGAAGCTTTCTTT

v_call: TRBV27
clone_size: .
d_call: TRBD2
j_call: TRBJ2-2
cdr3_aa: CASSFDGSGINTGELFF
cdr3_nt: TGTGCCAGCAGTTTTGATGGCAGCGGGATTAACACCGGGGAGCTGTTTTTT

v_call: TRBV7-7
clone_size: once
d_call: TRBD1
j_call: TRBJ2-3
cdr3_aa: CASSLGQYTDTQYF
cdr3_nt: TGTGCCAGCAGCTTGGGACAGTACACAGATACGCAGTATTTT

v_call: TRBV29-1
clone_size: .
d_call: .
j_call: TRBJ1-1
cdr3_aa: CSVTGQFQAFF
cdr3_nt: TGCAGCGTGACCGGACAGTTTCAAGCTTTCTTT

v_call: TRBV9
clone_size: once
d_call: .
j_call: TRBJ1-1
cdr3_aa: CASSDPWGLGTEAFF
cdr3_nt: TGTGCCAGCAGCGACCCGTGGGGCCTGGGCACTGAAGCTTTCTTT

v_call: TRBV27
clone_size: .
d_call: TRBD1
j_call: TRBJ1-1
cdr3_aa: CASSFFPWAGQGVTEAFF
cdr3_nt: TGTGCCAGCAGTTTCTTCCCTTGGGCGGGACAGGGGGTAACTGAAGCTTTCTTT

v_call: TRBV28
clone_size: .
d_call: .
j_call: TRBJ1-2
cdr3_aa: CASSFSGANYGYTF
cdr3_nt: TGTGCCAGCAGTTTCTCAGGGGCCAACTATGGCTACACCTTC

v_call: TRBV7-9
clone_size: .
d_call: TRBD1
j_call: TRBJ2-5
cdr3_aa: CASSLAAGGQETQYF
cdr3_nt: TGTGCCAGCAGCTTAGCGGCAGGGGGCCAAGAGACCCAGTACTTC

v_call: TRBV4-2
clone_size: .
d_call: TRBD1
j_call: TRBJ1-4
cdr3_aa: CASRLTGGELFF
cdr3_nt: TGTGCCAGCAGGCTGACAGGGGGCGAACTGTTTTTT

v_call: TRBV20-1
clone_size: .
d_call: .
j_call: TRBJ1-2
cdr3_aa: CSGGGVYGYTF
cdr3_nt: TGCAGTGGAGGAGGGGTCTATGGCTACACCTTC

v_call: TRBV11-2
clone_size: .
d_call: .
j_call: TRBJ2-7
cdr3_aa: CASSLAGDSYEQYF
cdr3_nt: TGTGCCAGCAGCTTAGCCGGGGACTCCTACGAGCAGTACTTC

v_call: TRBV28
clone_size: few
d_call: TRBD1
j_call: TRBJ2-7
cdr3_aa: CASTLDRGHEQYF
cdr3_nt: TGTGCCAGCACTCTCGACAGGGGCCACGAGCAGTACTTC

v_call: TRBV2
clone_size: .
d_call: .
j_call: TRBJ2-7
cdr3_aa: CASIPPLSSYEQYF
cdr3_nt: TGTGCCAGCATCCCCCCCCTCAGCTCCTACGAGCAGTACTTC

v_call: TRBV30
clone_size: .
d_call: .
j_call: TRBJ2-5
cdr3_aa: CAWSGPSPPTETQYF
cdr3_nt: TGTGCCTGGAGTGGGCCTAGTCCCCCAACGGAGACCCAGTACTTC

v_call: TRBV2
clone_size: few
d_call: TRBD1
j_call: TRBJ1-2
cdr3_aa: CASSEDTGGYTF
cdr3_nt: TGTGCCAGCAGTGAAGATACAGGGGGATACACCTTC

v_call: TRBV5-1
clone_size: .
d_call: TRBD1
j_call: TRBJ2-7
cdr3_aa: CASSRQGTSSYEQYF
cdr3_nt: TGCGCCAGCAGCAGACAGGGGACGAGCTCCTACGAGCAGTACTTC

v_call: TRBV9
clone_size: .
d_call: TRBD1
j_call: TRBJ1-1
cdr3_aa: CASSEGDRGVTEAFF
cdr3_nt: TGTGCCAGCAGCGAAGGGGACAGGGGGGTCACTGAAGCTTTCTTT

v_call: TRBV5-1
clone_size: .
d_call: .
j_call: TRBJ2-5
cdr3_aa: CASSGRLQETQYF
cdr3_nt: TGCGCCAGCAGTGGCAGACTCCAAGAGACCCAGTACTTC

v_call: TRBV14
clone_size: .
d_call: TRBD1
j_call: TRBJ1-1
cdr3_aa: CASSQDRVSFTEAFF
cdr3_nt: TGTGCCAGCAGCCAGGACAGGGTGAGTTTCACTGAAGCTTTCTTT

v_call: TRBV7-6
clone_size: .
d_call: .
j_call: TRBJ2-1
cdr3_aa: CASSSLSSSEEQFF
cdr3_nt: TGTGCCAGCAGCTCGCTAAGTAGTTCCGAAGAGCAGTTCTTC

v_call: TRBV4-2
clone_size: few
d_call: TRBD1
j_call: TRBJ2-3
cdr3_aa: CASSPTGVGSDTQYF
cdr3_nt: TGTGCCAGCAGCCCGACAGGGGTTGGTTCGGATACGCAGTATTTT

v_call: TRBV6-5
clone_size: .
d_call: TRBD1
j_call: TRBJ2-2
cdr3_aa: CASRTGTGFTGELFF
cdr3_nt: TGTGCCAGTAGAACCGGGACAGGGTTTACCGGGGAGCTGTTTTTT

v_call: TRBV6-5
clone_size: .
d_call: TRBD1
j_call: TRBJ1-1
cdr3_aa: CASTLQGDMNTEAFF
cdr3_nt: TGTGCCAGCACCCTACAGGGGGATATGAACACTGAAGCTTTCTTT

v_call: TRBV21-1
clone_size: .
d_call: .
j_call: TRBJ2-2
cdr3_aa: CASSKSRGKNTGELFF
cdr3_nt: TGTGCCAGCAGCAAATCCCGCGGGAAAAACACCGGGGAGCTGTTTTTT

v_call: TRBV4-1
clone_size: .
d_call: TRBD2
j_call: TRBJ2-3
cdr3_aa: CASSQAGAGGQSDTQYF
cdr3_nt: TGCGCCAGCAGCCAAGCTGGGGCGGGGGGGCAGTCAGATACGCAGTATTTT

v_call: TRBV5-1
clone_size: once
d_call: .
j_call: TRBJ1-4
cdr3_aa: CASSPIANEKLFF
cdr3_nt: TGCGCCAGCAGCCCTATAGCTAATGAAAAACTGTTTTTT

v_call: TRBV27
clone_size: few
d_call: .
j_call: TRBJ2-7
cdr3_aa: CASSLQGTYEQYF
cdr3_nt: TGTGCCAGCAGTTTACAGGGGACCTACGAGCAGTACTTC

v_call: TRBV28
clone_size: .
d_call: .
j_call: TRBJ2-7
cdr3_aa: CASTSGGGPYEQYF
cdr3_nt: TGTGCCAGCACCAGTGGGGGGGGGCCCTACGAGCAGTACTTC

v_call: TRBV5-6
clone_size: .
d_call: .
j_call: TRBJ2-1
cdr3_aa: CASSLWGGRRHEQFF
cdr3_nt: TGTGCCAGCAGCTTGTGGGGTGGGAGAAGACATGAGCAGTTCTTC

v_call: TRBV5-1
clone_size: .
d_call: .
j_call: TRBJ1-1
cdr3_aa: CASSQSIPPTEAFF
cdr3_nt: TGCGCCAGCAGCCAATCTATACCCCCCACTGAAGCTTTCTTT

v_call: TRBV16
clone_size: .
d_call: TRBD1
j_call: TRBJ1-1
cdr3_aa: CASSPRRTGTEAFF
cdr3_nt: TGTGCCAGCAGTCCCCGAAGGACAGGAACTGAAGCTTTCTTT

v_call: TRBV6-5
clone_size: .
d_call: TRBD1
j_call: TRBJ1-4
cdr3_aa: CASSYYRGPNEKLFF
cdr3_nt: TGTGCCAGCAGCTATTACAGGGGGCCTAATGAAAAACTGTTTTTT

v_call: TRBV10-3
clone_size: .
d_call: TRBD2
j_call: TRBJ2-7
cdr3_aa: CAISESREGLGYEQYF
cdr3_nt: TGTGCCATCAGTGAGTCGCGGGAGGGCCTTGGGTACGAGCAGTACTTC

v_call: TRBV7-9
clone_size: .
d_call: .
j_call: TRBJ1-3
cdr3_aa: CASSRGGGGSGNTIYF
cdr3_nt: TGTGCCAGCAGCCGGGGAGGGGGGGGCTCTGGAAACACCATATATTTT

v_call: TRBV12-5
clone_size: .
d_call: .
j_call: TRBJ2-3
cdr3_aa: CASVRFSGGNYMGTQYF
cdr3_nt: TGTGCTAGTGTCCGTTTTTCGGGCGGGAATTACATGGGTACGCAGTATTTT

v_call: TRBV9
clone_size: once
d_call: .
j_call: TRBJ1-1
cdr3_aa: CASSPGGRTEAFF
cdr3_nt: TGTGCCAGCAGCCCCGGAGGGAGAACTGAAGCTTTCTTT

v_call: TRBV19
clone_size: .
d_call: .
j_call: TRBJ2-2
cdr3_aa: CASSINGVLMGELFF
cdr3_nt: TGTGCCAGTAGTATAAACGGGGTCCTTATGGGGGAGCTGTTTTTT

v_call: TRBV21-1
clone_size: .
d_call: .
j_call: TRBJ2-5
cdr3_aa: CASSHKRSGETQYF
cdr3_nt: TGTGCCAGCAGCCACAAGAGGTCCGGAGAGACCCAGTACTTC

v_call: TRBV6-1
clone_size: few
d_call: .
j_call: TRBJ1-1
cdr3_aa: CASSEPGRMNTEAFF
cdr3_nt: TGTGCCAGCAGTGAACCTGGCCGCATGAACACTGAAGCTTTCTTT